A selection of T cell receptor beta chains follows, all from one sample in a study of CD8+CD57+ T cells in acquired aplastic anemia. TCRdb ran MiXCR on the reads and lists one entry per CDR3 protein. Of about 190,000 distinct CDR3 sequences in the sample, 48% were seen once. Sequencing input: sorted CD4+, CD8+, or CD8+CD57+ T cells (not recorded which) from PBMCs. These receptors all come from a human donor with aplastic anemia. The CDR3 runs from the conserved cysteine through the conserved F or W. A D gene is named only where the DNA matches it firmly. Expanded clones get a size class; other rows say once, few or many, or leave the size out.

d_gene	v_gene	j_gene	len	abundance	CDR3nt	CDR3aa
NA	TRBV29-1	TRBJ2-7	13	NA	TGCAGCAGTCTCACCAGGGGGAGGGACGAGCAGTACTTC	CSSLTRGRDEQYF
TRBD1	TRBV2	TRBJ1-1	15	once	TGTGCCAGCAGTGTTGGGACAGGGGTGCCACTTGAAGCTTTCTTT	CASSVGTGVPLEAFF
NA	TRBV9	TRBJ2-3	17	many	TGTGCCAGCAGCGTATCTTGGGGGCAGACGATCACAGATACGCAGTATTTT	CASSVSWGQTITDTQYF
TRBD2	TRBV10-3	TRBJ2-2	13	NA	TGTGCCATCAGTGACCAAGCGGGGGGGGAGCTGTTTTTT	CAISDQAGGELFF
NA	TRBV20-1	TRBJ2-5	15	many	TGCAGTGCTAGAGCGTTGACAGCACTCCAAGAGACCCAGTACTTC	CSARALTALQETQYF
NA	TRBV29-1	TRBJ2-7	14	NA	TGCAGCGTTGAAAGGATCGGACCGACGGGCGAGCAGTACTTC	CSVERIGPTGEQYF
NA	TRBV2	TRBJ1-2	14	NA	TGTGCCAGCATCCCCCCGGGGCAGGGTTATGGCTACACCTTC	CASIPPGQGYGYTF
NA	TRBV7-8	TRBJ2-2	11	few	TGTGCCAGCAGCTCGTCCGGGGAGCTGTTTTTT	CASSSSGELFF
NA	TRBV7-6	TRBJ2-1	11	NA	TGTGCCAGCAGCACCCCCGATGAGCAGTTCTTC	CASSTPDEQFF
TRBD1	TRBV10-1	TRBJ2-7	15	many	TGCGCCAGCAGTGATTCCGGGACAGGGGTGTACGAGCAGTACTTC	CASSDSGTGVYEQYF
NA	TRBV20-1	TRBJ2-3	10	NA	TGCAGTGCTAGCCTCGATACGCAGTATTTT	CSASLDTQYF
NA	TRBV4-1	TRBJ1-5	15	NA	TGCGCCAGCAGCCAAGATACAGCCAGGGCAAAGCCCCAGCATTTT	CASSQDTARAKPQHF
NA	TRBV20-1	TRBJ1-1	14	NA	TGCAGTGCTAGAGAGCGGAGTCCGAACACTGAAGCTTTCTTT	CSARERSPNTEAFF
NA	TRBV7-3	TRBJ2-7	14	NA	TGTGCCAGCAGCTTATCCGGACCTCTCTACGAGCAGTACTTC	CASSLSGPLYEQYF
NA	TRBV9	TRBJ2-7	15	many	TGTGCCAGCAGCGTAAGCGGCCGCAGCTCCTACGAGCAGTACTTC	CASSVSGRSSYEQYF
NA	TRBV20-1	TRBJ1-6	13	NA	TGCAGTGCTGGCAGCTCCTATAATTCACCCCTCCACTTT	CSAGSSYNSPLHF
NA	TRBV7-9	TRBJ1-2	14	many	TGTGCCAGCAGCTTAGCTACGGGGCCCTATGGCTACACCTTC	CASSLATGPYGYTF
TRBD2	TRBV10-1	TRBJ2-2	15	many	TGCGCCAGCAGCCAGACTAGCCCGACCACCGGGGAGCTGTTTTTT	CASSQTSPTTGELFF
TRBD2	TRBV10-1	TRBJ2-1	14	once	TGCGCCAGCAGTGAGTCTAGCGGGAGGAATGAGCAGTTCTTC	CASSESSGRNEQFF
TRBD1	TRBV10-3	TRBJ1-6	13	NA	TGTGCCATCAGGGGACAGACGAATTCACCCCTCCACTTT	CAIRGQTNSPLHF
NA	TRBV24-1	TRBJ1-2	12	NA	TGTGCCACCAGTGATCCCGGCGGTGGCTACACCTTC	CATSDPGGGYTF
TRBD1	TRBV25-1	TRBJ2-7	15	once	TGTGCCAGCAGTTCCTTGCTGACCACAGGGGGCGAGCAGTACTTC	CASSSLLTTGGEQYF
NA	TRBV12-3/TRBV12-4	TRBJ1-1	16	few	TGTGCCAGCATGCTAGAGGGAACCCGGAGGAACACTGAAGCTTTCTTT	CASMLEGTRRNTEAFF
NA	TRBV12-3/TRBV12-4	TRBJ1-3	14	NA	TGTGCCAGCAGTTTGGCAGGGGCTGGAAACACCATATATTTT	CASSLAGAGNTIYF
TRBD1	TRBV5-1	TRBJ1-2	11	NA	TGCGCCTCTACAGGGGAGGATGGCTACACCTTC	CASTGEDGYTF
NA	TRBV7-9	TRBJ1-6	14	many	TGTGCCAGCAGCTTGGAAGGGGATAATTCACCCCTCCACTTT	CASSLEGDNSPLHF
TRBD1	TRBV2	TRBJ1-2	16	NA	TGTGCCAGCAGTGATCAGGACAGGGGATATAACTATGGCTACACCTTC	CASSDQDRGYNYGYTF
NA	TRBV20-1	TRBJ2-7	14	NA	TGCAGTGCTAAGGGGGTGGGTAGCTCCTACGAGCAGTACTTC	CSAKGVGSSYEQYF
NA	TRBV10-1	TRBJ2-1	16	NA	TGCGCCAGCAGTGACCAACAGGGATCGAACTACAATGAGCAGTTCTTC	CASSDQQGSNYNEQFF
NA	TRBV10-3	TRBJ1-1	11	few	TGTGCCATCAGCGAAGGTTCCTTAGCTTTCTTT	CAISEGSLAFF
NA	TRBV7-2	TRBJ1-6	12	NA	TGTGCCAGCAGCTTAAGTACACAGCACCTCCACTTT	CASSLSTQHLHF
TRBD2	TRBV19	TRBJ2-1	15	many	TGTGCCAGTAGTATTACTAGCGGGAGACGGAATGAGCAGTTCTTC	CASSITSGRRNEQFF
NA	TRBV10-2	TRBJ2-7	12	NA	TGTGCCAGCAAAACTGAATCCTACGAGCAGTACTTC	CASKTESYEQYF
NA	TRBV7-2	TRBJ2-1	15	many	TGTGCCAGCAGCTGGGGTCCGGCTAGTCGCGATGAGCAGTTCTTC	CASSWGPASRDEQFF
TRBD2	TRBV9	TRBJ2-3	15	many	TGTGCCAGCAGCGATCTAGCGGGAGTCGCAGATACGCAGTATTTT	CASSDLAGVADTQYF
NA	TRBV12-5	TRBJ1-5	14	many	TGTGCTAGTGGTTTAAGGGCAGACCATCAGCCCCAGCATTTT	CASGLRADHQPQHF
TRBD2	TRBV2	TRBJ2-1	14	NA	TGTGCCATCAGTGTCTTAGCGGGAGACAATGAGCAGTTCTTC	CAISVLAGDNEQFF
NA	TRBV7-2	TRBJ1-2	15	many	TGTGCCAGCAGCGGGCTCGGGGGGCGCATCGGTGGCTACACCTTC	CASSGLGGRIGGYTF
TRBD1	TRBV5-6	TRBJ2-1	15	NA	TGTGCCAGCAGCCGATTGGGACAGAAAAACAATGAGCAGTTCTTC	CASSRLGQKNNEQFF
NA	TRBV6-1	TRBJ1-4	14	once	TGTGCCAGCAGTCCAGAGGCCGGGGGTGAAAAACTGTTTTTT	CASSPEAGGEKLFF
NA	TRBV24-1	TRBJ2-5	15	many	TGTGCCACCAGTGAGAACACAGGGTTACAAGAGACCCAGTACTTC	CATSENTGLQETQYF
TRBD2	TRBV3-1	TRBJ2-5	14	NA	TGTGCCAGCAGACACCTAGCGGGGCAAGAGACCCAGTACTTC	CASRHLAGQETQYF
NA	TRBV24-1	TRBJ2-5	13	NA	TGTGCTACCGGGACTCCGGAAGGAGAGACCCAGTACTTC	CATGTPEGETQYF
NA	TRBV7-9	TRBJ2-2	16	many	TGTGCCAGCAGCTTAGGGGCGGGGTCTGGAACCGGGGAGCTGTTTTTT	CASSLGAGSGTGELFF
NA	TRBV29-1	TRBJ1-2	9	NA	TGCAGCGTGGCAGGGGGCTACACCTTC	CSVAGGYTF